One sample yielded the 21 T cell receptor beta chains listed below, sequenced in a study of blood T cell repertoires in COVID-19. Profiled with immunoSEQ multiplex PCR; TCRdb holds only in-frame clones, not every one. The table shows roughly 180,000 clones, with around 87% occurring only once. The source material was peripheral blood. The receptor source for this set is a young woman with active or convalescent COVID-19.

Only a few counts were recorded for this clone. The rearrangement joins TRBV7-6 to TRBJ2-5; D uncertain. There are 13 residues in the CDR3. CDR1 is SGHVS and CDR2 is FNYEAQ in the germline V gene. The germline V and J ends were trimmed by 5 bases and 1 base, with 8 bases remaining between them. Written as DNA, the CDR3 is TGTGCCAGCAGCCCGCAGATCCAAGAGACCCAGTACTTC. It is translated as CASSPQIQETQYF.

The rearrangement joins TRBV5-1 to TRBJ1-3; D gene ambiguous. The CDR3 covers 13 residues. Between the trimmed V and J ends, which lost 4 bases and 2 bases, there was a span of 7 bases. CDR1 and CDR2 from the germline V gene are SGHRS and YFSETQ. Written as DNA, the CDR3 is TGCGCCAGCAGCCGACTGACTGGAAACACCATATATTTT. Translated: CASSRLTGNTIYF. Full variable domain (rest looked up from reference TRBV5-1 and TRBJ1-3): KAGVTQTPRYLIKTRGQQVTLSCSPISGHRSVSWYQQTPGQGLQFLFEYFSETQRNKGNFPGRFSGRQFSNSRSEMNVSTLELGDSALYLCASSRLTGNTIYFGEGSWLTVV.

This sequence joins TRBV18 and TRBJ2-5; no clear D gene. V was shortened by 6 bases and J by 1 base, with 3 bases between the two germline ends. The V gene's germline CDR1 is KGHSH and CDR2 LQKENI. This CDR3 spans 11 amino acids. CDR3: CASSRQETQYF. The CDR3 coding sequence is TGTGCCAGCTCCCGCCAAGAGACCCAGTACTTC.

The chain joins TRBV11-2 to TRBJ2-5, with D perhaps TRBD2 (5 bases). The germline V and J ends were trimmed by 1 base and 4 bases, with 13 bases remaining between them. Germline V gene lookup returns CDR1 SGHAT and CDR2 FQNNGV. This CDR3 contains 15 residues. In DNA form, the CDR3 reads TGTGCCAGCAGCTTAGGAGATACTAGAACAGAGACCCAGTACTTC. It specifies CASSLGDTRTETQYF.

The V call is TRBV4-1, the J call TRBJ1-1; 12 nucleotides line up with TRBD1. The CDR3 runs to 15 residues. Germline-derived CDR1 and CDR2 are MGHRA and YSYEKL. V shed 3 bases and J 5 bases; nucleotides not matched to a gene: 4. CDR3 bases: TGCGCCAGCAGCCATTCGGGACAGGGGGCTACTGAAGCTTTCTTT. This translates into CASSHSGQGATEAFF.

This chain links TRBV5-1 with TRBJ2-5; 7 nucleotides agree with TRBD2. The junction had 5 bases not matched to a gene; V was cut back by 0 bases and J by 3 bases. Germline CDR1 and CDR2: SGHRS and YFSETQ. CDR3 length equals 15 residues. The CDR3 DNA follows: TGCGCCAGCAGCTTGGTGGCGGGAGCAGAAGAGACCCAGTACTTC. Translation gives CASSLVAGAEETQYF.

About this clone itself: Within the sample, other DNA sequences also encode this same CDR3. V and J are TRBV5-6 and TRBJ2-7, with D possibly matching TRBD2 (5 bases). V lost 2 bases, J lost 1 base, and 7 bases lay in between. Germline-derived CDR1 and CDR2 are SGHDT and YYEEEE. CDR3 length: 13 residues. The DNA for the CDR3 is TGTGCCAGCAGCTTAGCGGTTTCCTACGAGCAGTACTTC. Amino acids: CASSLAVSYEQYF.

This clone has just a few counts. In DNA, the CDR3 is TGTGCCAGCAGCCAAGACAACAGGGTTATGGAGGGCTACACCTTC. Translation: CASSQDNRVMEGYTF. This chain links TRBV3-1 (or the pseudogene TRBV3-2) with TRBJ1-2; TRBD1 might be the D (6 bases). CDR1 and CDR2 from the germline V gene are LGHDT and YNNKEL (reference sequence). Trimming removed 0 bases at V and 8 bases at J, with 16 bases between. This CDR3 is 15 amino acids long.

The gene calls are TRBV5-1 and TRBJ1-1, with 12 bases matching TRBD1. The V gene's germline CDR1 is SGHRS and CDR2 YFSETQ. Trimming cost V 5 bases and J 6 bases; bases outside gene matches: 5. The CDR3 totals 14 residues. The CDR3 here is CASSPGTGGSEAFF. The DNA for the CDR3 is TGCGCCAGCAGTCCCGGGACAGGGGGCTCTGAAGCTTTCTTT.

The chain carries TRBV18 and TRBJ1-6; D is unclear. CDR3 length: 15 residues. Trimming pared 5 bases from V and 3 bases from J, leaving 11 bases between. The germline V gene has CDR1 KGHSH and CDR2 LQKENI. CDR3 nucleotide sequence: TGTGCCAGCTCATTGCATGAGATCTATAATTCACCCCTCCACTTT. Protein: CASSLHEIYNSPLHF.

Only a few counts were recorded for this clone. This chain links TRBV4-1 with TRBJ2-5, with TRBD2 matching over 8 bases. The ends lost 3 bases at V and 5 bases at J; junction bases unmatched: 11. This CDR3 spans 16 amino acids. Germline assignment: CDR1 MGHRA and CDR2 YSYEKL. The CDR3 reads CASSHLSGTSGETQYF. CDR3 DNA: TGCGCCAGCAGCCACCTTAGCGGGACATCAGGGGAGACCCAGTACTTC.

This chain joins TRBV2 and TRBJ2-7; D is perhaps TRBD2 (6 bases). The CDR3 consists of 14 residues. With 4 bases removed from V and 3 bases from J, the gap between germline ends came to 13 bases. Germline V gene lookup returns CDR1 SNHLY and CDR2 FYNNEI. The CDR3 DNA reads TGTGCCAGCAGTGCCCAGGCGGGACGCTACGAGCAGTACTTC. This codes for CASSAQAGRYEQYF.

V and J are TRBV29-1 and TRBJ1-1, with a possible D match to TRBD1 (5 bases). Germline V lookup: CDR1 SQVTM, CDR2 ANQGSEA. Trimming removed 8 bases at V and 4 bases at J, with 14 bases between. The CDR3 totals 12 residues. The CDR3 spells CSTLGAFTEAFF. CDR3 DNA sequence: TGCAGCACCCTAGGGGCTTTCACTGAAGCTTTCTTT.

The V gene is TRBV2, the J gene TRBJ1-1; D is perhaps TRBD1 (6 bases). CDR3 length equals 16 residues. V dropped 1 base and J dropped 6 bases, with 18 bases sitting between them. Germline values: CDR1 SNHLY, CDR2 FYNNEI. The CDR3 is CASSEGLGALGAEAFF. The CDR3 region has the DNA TGTGCCAGCAGTGAAGGGCTGGGGGCTCTGGGGGCTGAAGCTTTCTTT.

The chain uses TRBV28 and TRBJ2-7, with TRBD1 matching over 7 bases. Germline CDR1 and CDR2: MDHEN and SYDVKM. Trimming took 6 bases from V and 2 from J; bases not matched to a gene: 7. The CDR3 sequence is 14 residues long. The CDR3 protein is CASSVQGLPYEQYF. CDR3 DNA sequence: TGTGCCAGCAGCGTACAGGGGTTACCCTACGAGCAGTACTTC.

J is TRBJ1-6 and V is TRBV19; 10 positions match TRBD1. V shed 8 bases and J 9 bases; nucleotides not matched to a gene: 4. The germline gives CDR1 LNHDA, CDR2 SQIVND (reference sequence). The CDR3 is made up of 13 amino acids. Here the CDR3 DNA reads TGTGCCAGTTCCGGGACAGGGGTTTCACCCCTCCACTTT. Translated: CASSGTGVSPLHF.

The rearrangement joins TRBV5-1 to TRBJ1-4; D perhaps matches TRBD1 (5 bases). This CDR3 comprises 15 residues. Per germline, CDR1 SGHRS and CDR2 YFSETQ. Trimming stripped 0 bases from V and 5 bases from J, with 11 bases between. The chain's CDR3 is CASSLEEGRNEKLFF. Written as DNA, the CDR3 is TGCGCCAGCAGCTTGGAAGAGGGGAGGAATGAAAAACTGTTTTTT.

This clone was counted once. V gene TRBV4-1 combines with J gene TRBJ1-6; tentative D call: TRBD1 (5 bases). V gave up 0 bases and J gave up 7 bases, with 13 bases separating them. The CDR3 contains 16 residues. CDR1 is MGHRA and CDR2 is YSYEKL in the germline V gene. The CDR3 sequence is CASSQDAPAGNSPLHF. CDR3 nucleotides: TGCGCCAGCAGCCAAGATGCCCCGGCAGGGAATTCACCCCTCCACTTT.

The CDR3 region has the DNA TGCGCCAGCAGCCAAGGGGCCTTCGGCTACGAGCAGTACTTC. Translation gives CASSQGAFGYEQYF. V is TRBV4-1 and J is TRBJ2-7; D is ambiguous. Deletions cut 1 base from V and 3 bases from J, with 10 bases between. CDR3 size: 14 residues. Germline V gene data show CDR1 as MGHRA and CDR2 as YSYEKL.

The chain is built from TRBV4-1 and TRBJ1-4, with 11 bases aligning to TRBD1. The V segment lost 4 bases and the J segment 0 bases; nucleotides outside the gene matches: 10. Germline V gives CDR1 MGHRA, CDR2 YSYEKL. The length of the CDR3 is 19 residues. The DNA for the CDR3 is TGCGCCAGCAGCCGGGGGAGCGCGGGACAGGGGGCAACTAATGAAAAACTGTTTTTT. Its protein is CASSRGSAGQGATNEKLFF.

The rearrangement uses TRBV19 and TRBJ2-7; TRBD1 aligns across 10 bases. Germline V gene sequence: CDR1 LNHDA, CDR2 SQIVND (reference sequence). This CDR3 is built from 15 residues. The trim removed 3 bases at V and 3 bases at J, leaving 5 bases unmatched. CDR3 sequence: CASSMGGTGVYEQYF. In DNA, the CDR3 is TGTGCCAGTAGTATGGGCGGGACAGGGGTCTACGAGCAGTACTTC.